This entry is about one T cell receptor beta chain. Recovered Cohort 3 donors showed two negative PCRs, clearance, or symptom resolution. How the authors handled the data: From reference gene primer amplification, estimates of nucleated cell counts were derived. Method: immunoSEQ multiplex PCR; TCRdb's copy keeps in-frame clones and lacks some. V and J calls plus clone size are reproduced from that table; the DNA served to infer D and trimming. The sample has 300,000 to 450,000 clones; about 88% are singletons. The entry originates in a study of blood T cell repertoires in COVID-19. Overall study context: The United States, Italy and Spain supplied acute and convalescent COVID-19 samples. Sample material is recorded as cDNA or gDNA derived from T cells, B-cell-depleted T cells, or PBMCs.

CDR1 is LGHDT and CDR2 is YNNKEL in the germline V gene (reference sequence). V lost 1 base, J lost 6 bases, and 3 bases lay in between. This CDR3 spans 11 amino acids. This sequence was found in a woman aged 25 to 39 who had recovered from COVID-19. The V gene is TRBV3-1 (or the pseudogene TRBV3-2), the J gene TRBJ1-2; the D is unclear. The sequencing input was PBMCs or T cells enriched from blood (not recorded which). CDR3 coding DNA: TGTGCCAGCAGCCAAGCCAATGGCTACACCTTC. This sequence encodes CASSQANGYTF.